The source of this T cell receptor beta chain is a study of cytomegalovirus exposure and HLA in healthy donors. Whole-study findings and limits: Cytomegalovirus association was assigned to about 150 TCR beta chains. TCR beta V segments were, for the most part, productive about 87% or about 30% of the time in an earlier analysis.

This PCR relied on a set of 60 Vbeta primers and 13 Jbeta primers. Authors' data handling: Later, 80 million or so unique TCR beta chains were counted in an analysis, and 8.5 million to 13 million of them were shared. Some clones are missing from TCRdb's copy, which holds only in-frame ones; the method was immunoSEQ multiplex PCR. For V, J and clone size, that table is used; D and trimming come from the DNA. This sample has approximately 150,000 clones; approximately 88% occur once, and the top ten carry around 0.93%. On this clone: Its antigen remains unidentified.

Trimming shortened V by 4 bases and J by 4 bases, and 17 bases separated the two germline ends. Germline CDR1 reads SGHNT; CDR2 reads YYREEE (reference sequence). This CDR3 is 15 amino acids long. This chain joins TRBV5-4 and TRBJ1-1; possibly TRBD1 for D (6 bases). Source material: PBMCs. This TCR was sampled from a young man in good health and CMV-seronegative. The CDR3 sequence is CASSDSPGERTEAFF. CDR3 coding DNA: TGTGCCAGCAGCGATTCCCCAGGGGAACGCACTGAAGCTTTCTTT.